The 30 T cell receptor beta chains listed next were all sequenced from one sample in a study of shared clonotypes between healthy human individuals. Assay: immunoSEQ multiplex PCR; the TCRdb copy retains only in-frame clones and omits some. The sample lists roughly 1.4 million clones, less than 99% occurring once. The sequencing sample was made of naive CD4+ T cells sorted from blood. Subset: CD45RA+ positively selected. The receptors originated from a man under 40 in good health.

The chain employs TRBV6-5 and TRBJ1-5, with unresolved D. The CDR3 extends over 14 amino acids. Trimming removed 2 bases from V and 1 base from J, with 6 bases in between. Germline V gene data show CDR1 as MNHEY and CDR2 as SVGAGI. The CDR3 loop is CASSYVRSNQPQHF. CDR3 DNA: TGTGCCAGCAGTTACGTAAGGAGCAATCAGCCCCAGCATTTT.

This chain joins TRBV10-3 and TRBJ2-3; TRBD2 might be the D (6 bases). The CDR3 extends over 16 amino acids. Germline V gene data show CDR1 as ENHRY and CDR2 as SYGVKD. V was shortened by 6 bases and J by 0 bases, with 16 bases between the two germline ends. CDR3 residues: CAISAIPGTSTDTQYF. For the CDR3, the DNA is TGTGCCATCAGCGCTATACCTGGGACTAGCACAGATACGCAGTATTTT.

This chain uses TRBV9 with TRBJ1-2, with D hard to call. Germline CDR1 SGDLS, CDR2 YYNGEE. The CDR3 runs to 11 residues. Deletions cut 3 bases from V and 8 bases from J, with 8 bases between. CDR3 bases: TGTGCCAGCAGCGACTCGGGCGGCTACACCTTC. This encodes CASSDSGGYTF.

V usage is TRBV9 and J usage is TRBJ1-3; D ambiguous. The CDR3 runs to 14 residues. The germline V gene encodes CDR1 SGDLS and CDR2 YYNGEE. V dropped 2 bases and J dropped 4 bases, with 10 bases sitting between them. Written as DNA, the CDR3 is TGTGCCAGCAGCGTCGGAGTTTTCGGAAACACCATATATTTT. This sequence encodes CASSVGVFGNTIYF.

The chain uses TRBV18 and TRBJ2-7; 8 bases align to TRBD2. From germline, CDR1 is KGHSH and CDR2 LQKENI. The CDR3 extends over 15 amino acids. J gave up 0 bases and V 4 bases, and 5 bases lay outside the gene matches. CDR3 in amino acids: CASSLTSGSSYEQYF. In DNA, the CDR3 is TGTGCCAGCTCACTAACTAGCGGAAGCTCCTACGAGCAGTACTTC.

The rearrangement joins TRBV9 to TRBJ2-3, with 10 positions matching TRBD2. With V trimmed by 0 bases and J by 6 bases, 7 bases remained unmatched. The CDR3 has 16 residues. The germline CDR1 and CDR2 sequences are SGDLS and YYNGEE. The CDR3 here is CASSVDSGRTGDTQYF. The CDR3 DNA reads as TGTGCCAGCAGCGTAGATAGCGGGAGGACGGGGGATACGCAGTATTTT. Complete variable domain (other parts from reference TRBV9 and TRBJ2-3): DSGVTQTPKHLITATGQRVTLRCSPRSGDLSVYWYQQSLDQGLQFLIQYYNGEERAKGNILERFSAQQFPDLHSELNLSSLELGDSALYFCASSVDSGRTGDTQYFGPGTRLTVL.

Here the CDR3 DNA reads TGCGCCAGCAGCTTGGGAGTCGCAGGGGGCCTCGAGCAGTACTTC. Translated: CASSLGVAGGLEQYF. The chain recombines TRBV5-1 with TRBJ2-7, with 8 bases lining up with TRBD1. Unmatched junction bases numbered 8, after V lost 0 bases and J lost 6 bases. The CDR3 totals 15 residues. Germline assignment: CDR1 SGHRS and CDR2 YFSETQ. Full variable domain (rest looked up from reference TRBV5-1 and TRBJ2-7): KAGVTQTPRYLIKTRGQQVTLSCSPISGHRSVSWYQQTPGQGLQFLFEYFSETQRNKGNFPGRFSGRQFSNSRSEMNVSTLELGDSALYLCASSLGVAGGLEQYFGPGTRLTVT.

This chain links TRBV7-9 with TRBJ1-2, with TRBD1 matching 7 bases. The germline V gene has CDR1 SEHNR and CDR2 FQNEAQ (reference sequence). The ends lost 8 bases at V and 0 bases at J; junction bases unmatched: 15. The CDR3 is made up of 17 amino acids. CDR3 DNA sequence: TGTGCCAGCGGATCAAAACCGGGACAGCCGACTAACTATGGCTACACCTTC. Protein sequence: CASGSKPGQPTNYGYTF.

The rearrangement links TRBV5-1 to TRBJ2-7, with TRBD1 matching over 11 bases. CDR1 SGHRS and CDR2 YFSETQ come from the germline V gene. The CDR3 loop spans 14 amino acids. J lost 5 bases, V lost 4 bases, and 5 bases had no gene match. This CDR3 is CASSPGTGGNEQYF. The DNA for the CDR3 is TGCGCCAGCAGCCCCGGGACAGGGGGAAACGAGCAGTACTTC.

The rearrangement joins TRBV9 to TRBJ2-4, with 10 bases identical to TRBD1. The V gene end was trimmed by 0 bases and the J gene end by 3 bases; junction bases not matched to a gene: 6. Germline assignment: CDR1 SGDLS and CDR2 YYNGEE. CDR3 size: 17 residues. Here the CDR3 DNA reads TGTGCCAGCAGCGTAGAAGGGACAGGGGTTGGCAAAAACATTCAGTACTTC. This translates into CASSVEGTGVGKNIQYF.

The CDR3 bases are TGTGCCAGCTCGTCTGATAGTGGGGACACTGAAGCTTTCTTT. Amino acid sequence: CASSSDSGDTEAFF. The gene calls are TRBV18 and TRBJ1-1; no definite D call. V was trimmed by 6 bases and J by 3 bases, leaving 14 bases between them. The CDR3 runs to 14 residues. Germline V CDR1 and CDR2: KGHSH, LQKENI.

The rearrangement uses TRBV5-1 and TRBJ2-7; D is uncertain. The CDR3 is 14 residues long. Germline V CDR1 and CDR2: SGHRS, YFSETQ. V shed 0 bases and J shed 1 base, with 8 bases lying between them. The DNA of the CDR3 is TGCGCCAGCAGCTTGGTGAAGGGTTCCTACGAGCAGTACTTC. Protein product: CASSLVKGSYEQYF.

The gene calls are TRBV12-2 and TRBJ2-5; the D segment call TRBD2 is taken from the table without a DNA check. TRBV12-2 is a known pseudogene. This CDR3 comprises 17 residues. As DNA, the CDR3 is TGTGCAAGTCGCTCGAGTCTAGCGGGGGGTCACCAAGAGACCCAGTACTTC. Encoded protein: CASRSSLAGGHQETQYF.

This rearrangement joins TRBV11-1 to TRBJ1-2; D is unclear. CDR1 is SGHAT and CDR2 is FQDESV in the germline V gene (reference sequence). V was clipped by 5 bases and J by 4 bases, with 11 bases between them. This CDR3 has 13 residues. In DNA, the CDR3 is TGTGCCAGCAGCCTCCAGAGAGCCTATGGCTACACCTTC. It specifies CASSLQRAYGYTF.

J is TRBJ1-2 and V is TRBV6-6; possible D gene TRBD1, 5 bases. With 6 bases removed from V and 4 bases from J, the gap between germline ends came to 9 bases. This CDR3 has 12 residues. CDR1 is MNHNY, CDR2 SVGAGI, per germline (reference sequence). The CDR3 loop reads CASSDDSYGYTF. The CDR3 nucleotides are TGTGCCAGCAGCGACGACAGCTATGGCTACACCTTC.

The genes are TRBV28 and TRBJ2-7; the D is unclear. The germline gives CDR1 MDHEN, CDR2 SYDVKM. Trimming removed 6 bases from V and 4 bases from J, with 13 bases in between. CDR3 length: 13 residues. CDR3 nucleotides: TGTGCCAGCAGGAGAGAAACGGCGTACGAGCAGTACTTC. Translating gives CASRRETAYEQYF. Using reference TRBV28 and TRBJ2-7 for the parts outside the CDR3, the full variable domain is DVKVTQSSRYLVKRTGEKVFLECVQDMDHENMFWYRQDPGLGLRLIYFSYDVKMKEKGDIPEGYSVSREKKERFSLILESASTNQTSMYLCASRRETAYEQYFGPGTRLTVT.

The V gene is TRBV6-1, the J gene TRBJ1-1, with D uncertain. Trimming shortened V by 4 bases and J by 4 bases, and 7 bases separated the two germline ends. CDR3 length equals 12 residues. CDR1 and CDR2 from the germline V gene are MNHNS and SASEGT. The CDR3 loop reads CASSVVFTEAFF. The CDR3 DNA reads TGTGCCAGCAGTGTCGTTTTCACTGAAGCTTTCTTT.

V usage is TRBV5-1 and J usage is TRBJ2-3; 9 bases are shared with TRBD2. Unmatched junction bases numbered 12, after V lost 4 bases and J lost 0 bases. Per the germline V gene, CDR1 is SGHRS and CDR2 is YFSETQ. The CDR3 consists of 18 residues. As DNA, the CDR3 is TGCGCCAGCAGCCCGGTCCCCCTTCTAGCGGGAAGCACAGATACGCAGTATTTT. This encodes CASSPVPLLAGSTDTQYF.

The CDR3 spells CASSGGRGLTYEQYF. Written as DNA, the CDR3 is TGTGCCAGCAGCGGGGGCAGGGGCCTCACCTACGAGCAGTACTTC. The chain joins TRBV6-1 to TRBJ2-7; perhaps D is TRBD1 or TRBD2 (6 bases each). This CDR3 is 15 amino acids long. Germline CDR1 MNHNS, CDR2 SASEGT. V lost 6 bases, J lost 2 bases, and 17 bases lay in between.

The chain links TRBV5-4 to TRBJ1-5, with D possibly matching TRBD1 (5 bases). The CDR3 is 13 residues long. Per the germline V gene, CDR1 is SGHNT and CDR2 is YYREEE (reference sequence). V was cut by 4 bases and J by 8 bases, with 13 bases left in between. CDR3 loop: CASSPPGGEPQHF. The CDR3 DNA reads TGTGCCAGCAGCCCCCCGGGGGGGGAGCCCCAGCATTTT.

This chain links TRBV19 with TRBJ2-7, with 7 bases fitting TRBD1. The CDR3 sequence is 15 residues long. CDR1 and CDR2 from the germline V gene are LNHDA and SQIVND (reference sequence). V was pared by 5 bases and J by 4 bases, with 11 bases of the junction left unmatched. DNA of the CDR3: TGTGCCAGTAGTGGGTCCGGGACAGCCGCTTACGAGCAGTACTTC. It yields the protein CASSGSGTAAYEQYF.

Notes on this clone: Other nucleotide sequences from this sample produce the same CDR3. The chain is built from TRBV19 and TRBJ1-3; D remains unclear. Between the trimmed V and J ends, which lost 2 bases and 0 bases, there was a span of 5 bases. Germline V gene sequence: CDR1 LNHDA, CDR2 SQIVND (reference sequence). The length of the CDR3 is 14 residues. This chain's CDR3 is CASSISSSGNTIYF. CDR3 nucleotides: TGTGCCAGTAGTATATCCAGCTCTGGAAACACCATATATTTT.

This clone is a singleton in its sample. The CDR3 here is CAISDRNSLQGEQFF. DNA of the CDR3: TGTGCCATCAGTGACAGAAATAGCCTCCAGGGTGAGCAGTTCTTC. The genes are TRBV10-3 and TRBJ2-1; maybe TRBD1 (5 bases). The V gene's germline CDR1 is ENHRY and CDR2 SYGVKD. The CDR3 runs to 15 residues. Trimming stripped 3 bases from V and 9 bases from J, with 18 bases between.

This rearrangement joins TRBV25-1 to TRBJ2-5, with D maybe TRBD2 (5 bases). The germline V gene has CDR1 MGHDK and CDR2 SYGVNS. This CDR3 has 13 amino acids. V lost 6 bases and J 2 bases, leaving 10 bases between the germline ends. The CDR3 DNA follows: TGTGCCAGCAGCCTTAGCGCTCAAGAGACCCAGTACTTC. It is translated as CASSLSAQETQYF.

The CDR3 DNA is TGCAGTGCCCCCCCATTGGGTGGCTACACCTTC. Amino acids: CSAPPLGGYTF. The chain employs TRBV20-1 and TRBJ1-2; D not resolved. Trimming stripped 6 bases from V and 7 bases from J, with 12 bases between. Per the germline V gene, CDR1 is DFQATT and CDR2 is SNEGSKA (reference sequence). The CDR3 is 11 amino acids.

The chain carries TRBV7-2 and TRBJ2-3, with no clear D. V dropped 1 base and J dropped 7 bases, with 12 bases sitting between them. The CDR3 has 14 residues. CDR1 and CDR2 from the germline V gene are SGHTA and FQGNSA. In DNA, the CDR3 is TGTGCCAGCAGCTTAGTTGAACACGACTATACGCAGTATTTT. The encoded protein is CASSLVEHDYTQYF.

This rearrangement joins TRBV19 to TRBJ2-7, with D hard to call. The CDR3 covers 14 residues. V shed 5 bases and J shed 2 bases, with 13 bases lying between them. In germline, CDR1 is LNHDA, CDR2 SQIVND (reference sequence). CDR3 in amino acids: CASSSEVGTYEQYF. CDR3 coding DNA: TGTGCCAGTAGTTCAGAAGTTGGCACCTACGAGCAGTACTTC.

This chain connects TRBV14 to TRBJ2-3; D not certain. This CDR3 contains 19 residues. Trimming took off 1 base at V and 2 bases at J, with 22 bases between the two ends. The germline V gene has CDR1 SGHDN and CDR2 FVKESK. This chain's CDR3 is CASSQVKYPPFEVTDTQYF. DNA for the CDR3: TGTGCCAGCAGCCAAGTAAAGTACCCCCCTTTTGAAGTCACAGATACGCAGTATTTT.

The chain combines TRBV6-1 with TRBJ1-5; D unclear. Per the germline V gene, CDR1 is MNHNS and CDR2 is SASEGT. This CDR3 region has 11 residues. V lost 4 bases and J lost 11, with 9 bases in between. Here the CDR3 DNA reads TGTGCCAGCAGTGCCCAGGAGACCCAGCATTTT. Translated: CASSAQETQHF.

This clone was seen only a few times. The genes are TRBV30 and TRBJ2-2, with D unclear. Germline CDR1 is GTSNPN and CDR2 is SVGIG (reference sequence). This CDR3 has 13 amino acids. V shed 0 bases and J shed 10 bases, with 12 bases lying between them. The CDR3 loop reads CAWSVNAPMELFF. CDR3 in DNA: TGTGCCTGGAGTGTTAACGCGCCGATGGAGCTGTTTTTT.